The 27 T cell receptor beta chains in this list originate from one sample, sequenced in a study of T-cell reconstitution after alpha-beta-depleted transplantation in children. During its preparation, the TCRbeta library received unique molecular identifiers. TCRdb recomputed calls from the PCR reads with MiXCR, one row per CDR3 protein. The table records approximately 290,000 distinct CDR3 sequences, approximately 10% of them present only once. Sequenced material: peripheral blood, taken 180 days after TCRalphabeta/CD19-depleted stem cell transplant. The receptors stem from a male patient under 10 years old who had a stem cell transplant for chronic granulomatous disease, so the T cells may come from the graft donor.

This clonotype was counted at least ten times. V and J are TRBV7-8 and TRBJ2-2; a possible D gene is TRBD2 (6 bases). Germline V gene lookup returns CDR1 SGHVS and CDR2 FQNEAQ. V lost 5 bases to trimming and J lost 1 base, with 14 bases between them. This CDR3 is built from 16 residues. CDR3 nucleotide sequence: TGTGCCAGCAGCATCTTTGGCGGGAAGAACACCGGGGAGCTGTTTTTT. Translating it yields CASSIFGGKNTGELFF.

This clonotype has at least ten counts. The rearrangement joins TRBV9 to TRBJ2-2; D remains unclear. The CDR3 covers 14 residues. The germline V gene has CDR1 SGDLS and CDR2 YYNGEE. The germline V and J ends were trimmed by 2 bases and 6 bases, with 11 bases remaining between them. As DNA, the CDR3 is TGTGCCAGCAGCGTGATCGCGCAACCCGGGGAGCTGTTTTTT. Amino acids: CASSVIAQPGELFF.

This clonotype showed up many times. Here the CDR3 DNA reads TGTGCCACCAGTGACGGGGGCAGCGGCACAGATACGCAGTATTTT. This translates into CATSDGGSGTDTQYF. The rearrangement joins TRBV24-1 to TRBJ2-3; D could derive from TRBD1 or TRBD2 (6 bases each). Looked up from germline, CDR1 is KGHDR and CDR2 is SFDVKD. The V end was cut by 4 bases, the J end by 1 base, with 11 bases between. CDR3 length equals 15 residues.

There are many counts of this clonotype. The chain is built from TRBV12-3 or TRBV12-4 and TRBJ2-5; possibly TRBD1 for D (6 bases). The CDR3 runs 15 residues. V was pared by 3 bases and J by 9 bases, with 20 bases between. CDR3 DNA: TGTGCCAGCAGTTTTAGGGGGACGGTTACTGGGGCCCAGTACTTC. This sequence encodes CASSFRGTVTGAQYF.

There are many counts of this clonotype. The chain combines TRBV5-1 with TRBJ1-1; 9 positions agree with TRBD1. V was clipped by 5 bases and J by 4 bases; unmatched bases: 9. Germline V gene data show CDR1 as SGHRS and CDR2 as YFSETQ. The length of the CDR3 is 15 residues. The CDR3 loop reads CASRRPGQGTTEAFF. DNA for the CDR3: TGCGCCAGCAGACGACCGGGACAGGGCACCACTGAAGCTTTCTTT.

This clonotype was observed at least ten times. The chain employs TRBV5-1 and TRBJ2-3; D ambiguous. Trimming shortened V by 4 bases and J by 6 bases, and 15 bases separated the two germline ends. The CDR3 is made up of 14 amino acids. Germline V gene sequence: CDR1 SGHRS, CDR2 YFSETQ. The CDR3 DNA sequence: TGCGCCAGCAGCGGTGGTAGCCTGTGGGATACGCAGTATTTT. Translating gives CASSGGSLWDTQYF.

This clonotype showed up many times. The chain is built from TRBV5-1 and TRBJ1-1, with D possibly being TRBD1 (5 bases). There are 15 residues in the CDR3. Germline V gives CDR1 SGHRS, CDR2 YFSETQ. Trimming removed 4 bases from V and 6 bases from J, with 19 bases in between. The CDR3 protein is CASSAATVTLAEAFF. The CDR3 DNA follows: TGCGCCAGCAGCGCGGCGACAGTAACGTTGGCTGAAGCTTTCTTT.

At least ten counts were recorded for this clonotype. The chain employs TRBV10-3 and TRBJ1-5; D might be TRBD1 (6 bases). CDR3 size: 14 residues. Germline CDR1 and CDR2: ENHRY and SYGVKD. The ends were cut back, 6 bases at V and 6 bases at J, with 15 bases in the middle. The CDR3 nucleotides read TGTGCCATCAGCCGGGACATTCCTTTTCAGCCCCAGCATTTT. This codes for CAISRDIPFQPQHF.

This clonotype occurred many times. The CDR3 loop is CTIDRENTEAFF. The CDR3 DNA reads TGCACTATAGACAGGGAGAACACTGAAGCTTTCTTT. The chain uses TRBV20-1 and TRBJ1-1; 7 bases are shared with TRBD1. The CDR3 is made up of 12 amino acids. The germline V gene encodes CDR1 DFQATT and CDR2 SNEGSKA (reference sequence).

The chain couples TRBV27 to TRBJ2-3; 7 bases match TRBD1. CDR1 and CDR2 (germline): MNHEY, SMNVEV (reference sequence). The V and J ends lost 3 bases and 2 bases, in that order; junction bases with no gene match: 11. The CDR3 consists of 17 residues. The CDR3 here is CASSFESAGGITDTQYF. The CDR3 DNA reads as TGTGCCAGCAGTTTCGAGTCGGCAGGGGGAATCACAGATACGCAGTATTTT.

This clonotype was counted many times. CDR3 sequence: CASSLTAYGYTF. CDR3 coding DNA: TGTGCCAGCTCACTGACAGCCTATGGCTACACCTTC. The chain couples TRBV18 to TRBJ1-2; tentatively, D is TRBD1 (5 bases). Germline CDR1 is KGHSH and CDR2 is LQKENI. CDR3 length: 12 residues. V lost 4 bases and J lost 4, with 7 bases in between.

The chain joins TRBV11-2 to TRBJ2-1; the D is unclear. V lost 0 bases, J lost 7 bases, and 13 bases lay in between. CDR3 length: 15 amino acids. The germline gives CDR1 SGHAT, CDR2 FQNNGV. This chain's CDR3 is CASSLDRVWWNEQFF. In nucleotides, the CDR3 is TGTGCCAGCAGCTTAGATCGGGTCTGGTGGAATGAGCAGTTCTTC. The full variable domain, its missing parts supplied by reference TRBV11-2 and TRBJ2-1, is EAGVAQSPRYKIIEKRQSVAFWCNPISGHATLYWYQQILGQGPKLLIQFQNNGVVDDSQLPKDRFSAERLKGVDSTLKIQPAKLEDSAVYLCASSLDRVWWNEQFFGPGTRLTVL.

This clonotype came up many times. This chain uses TRBV18 with TRBJ2-5; 8 nucleotides match TRBD1. The CDR3 extends over 15 amino acids. Trimming removed 3 bases from V and 3 bases from J; junction bases left unmatched: 6. The germline CDR1 and CDR2 sequences are KGHSH and LQKENI. CDR3 in amino acids: CASSPVLDREETQYF. The CDR3 nucleotides are TGTGCCAGCTCACCGGTTCTGGACAGGGAAGAGACCCAGTACTTC.

This clonotype has at least ten counts. This chain links TRBV5-1 with TRBJ1-2; D gene ambiguous. Trimming stripped 4 bases from V and 6 bases from J, with 19 bases between. The CDR3 extends over 15 amino acids. In germline, CDR1 is SGHRS, CDR2 YFSETQ. CDR3 coding DNA: TGCGCCAGCAGCGAAAGCGGGGTGGCTTCGGATGGCTACACCTTC. It encodes CASSESGVASDGYTF. Drawing the rest from reference TRBV5-1 and TRBJ1-2, the complete variable domain is KAGVTQTPRYLIKTRGQQVTLSCSPISGHRSVSWYQQTPGQGLQFLFEYFSETQRNKGNFPGRFSGRQFSNSRSEMNVSTLELGDSALYLCASSESGVASDGYTFGSGTRLTVV.

A single count supports this clonotype. The DNA of the CDR3 is TGTGCCAGCAGCTTGGAACTAGCGGGGGGCTACAATGAGCAGTTCTTC. It yields the protein CASSLELAGGYNEQFF. This chain uses TRBV5-6 with TRBJ2-1; the match to TRBD2 covers 12 bases. This CDR3 has 16 amino acids. With V trimmed by 0 bases and J by 3 bases, 1 base remained unmatched. Looked up from germline, CDR1 is SGHDT and CDR2 is YYEEEE.

The table lists this clonotype with many counts. This chain joins TRBV20-1 and TRBJ2-4, with D unresolved. The length of the CDR3 is 14 residues. Germline lookup yields CDR1 DFQATT and CDR2 SNEGSKA (reference sequence). V was clipped by 0 bases and J by 3 bases, with 9 bases between them. CDR3 DNA sequence: TGCAGTGCTAGAGATTCTGCCGACAAAAACATTCAGTACTTC. Translation: CSARDSADKNIQYF.

The genes are TRBV5-1 and TRBJ2-7; TRBD2 aligns across 8 bases. The CDR3 spans 15 residues. The V segment lost 4 bases and the J segment 3 bases; nucleotides outside the gene matches: 9. The germline V gene encodes CDR1 SGHRS and CDR2 YFSETQ. CDR3 DNA: TGCGCCAGCAGCCCTCCGGGACTAGGGGACTACGAGCAGTACTTC. Amino acids: CASSPPGLGDYEQYF.

This clonotype was recorded at least ten times. V and J are TRBV29-1 and TRBJ1-1, with 7 bases matching TRBD1. Germline CDR1 SQVTM, CDR2 ANQGSEA. V dropped 8 bases and J dropped 2; count of bases not matched to a gene: 14. The CDR3 has 15 amino acids. The CDR3 DNA is TGCAGCTCAATGGGGGTTAGGACAGGAAACACTGAAGCTTTCTTT. This codes for CSSMGVRTGNTEAFF.

This clonotype came up many times. This rearrangement joins TRBV12-3 or TRBV12-4 to TRBJ2-2; TRBD1 matches 9 bases. The CDR3 contains 17 residues. J lost 0 bases, V lost 1 base, and 3 bases had no gene match. The CDR3 spells CASSLGGTGPNTGELFF. DNA for the CDR3: TGTGCCAGCAGTTTAGGGGGGACAGGGCCGAACACCGGGGAGCTGTTTTTT.

This clonotype was counted many times. A junction end diverges from the germline sequence, so it may reflect a read error. The chain couples TRBV7-7 to TRBJ2-5; 9 nucleotides match TRBD2. The CDR3 has 16 residues. Looked up from germline, CDR1 is SSHAT and CDR2 is FNYEAQ (reference sequence). CDR3 coding DNA: TGTGCTAGCAGCTTAGGCGGCGGGGGGGCCGGAGAGACCCAGTACTTC. Its protein product is CASSLGGGGAGETQYF. Together with reference TRBV7-7 and TRBJ2-5, the CDR3 gives the full variable domain: GAGVSQSPRYKVTKRGQDVTLRCDPISSHATLYWYQQALGQGPEFLTYFNYEAQPDKSGLPSDRFSAERPEGSISTLTIQRTEQRDSAMYRCASSLGGGGAGETQYFGPGTRLLVL.

Ten or more counts support this clonotype. The chain links TRBV7-9 to TRBJ2-3, with 7 nucleotides matching TRBD2. J gave up 5 bases and V 8 bases, and 10 bases lay outside the gene matches. This CDR3 is 14 amino acids long. The germline gives CDR1 SEHNR, CDR2 FQNEAQ (reference sequence). DNA of the CDR3: TGTGCCAGCGGTCCCGAGCGGGATCAAGATACGCAGTATTTT. It encodes CASGPERDQDTQYF.

This clonotype was seen at least ten times. This chain connects TRBV29-1 to TRBJ2-5; tentatively, D is TRBD2 (5 bases). The CDR3 totals 12 residues. Germline CDR1 and CDR2: SQVTM and ANQGSEA. V was pared by 5 bases and J by 5 bases, with 12 bases between. CDR3 in amino acids: CSVPRGLETQYF. The CDR3, as DNA: TGCAGCGTTCCTCGCGGGTTGGAGACCCAGTACTTC.

This clonotype came up a few times. The chain links TRBV25-1 to TRBJ1-1; D is perhaps TRBD1 (5 bases). V was cut by 1 base and J by 4 bases, with 10 bases left in between. This CDR3 is built from 14 residues. Per the germline V gene, CDR1 is MGHDK and CDR2 is SYGVNS. The CDR3 bases are TGTGCCAGCAGTGAATGGGGGGTAGTCACTGAAGCTTTCTTT. This gives the protein CASSEWGVVTEAFF.

This chain links TRBV7-6 with TRBJ1-4; D is perhaps TRBD1 (6 bases). V was shortened by 8 bases and J by 10 bases, with 17 bases between the two germline ends. From germline, CDR1 is SGHVS and CDR2 FNYEAQ. CDR3 size: 13 residues. CDR3 amino acids: CASGPGHLVKLFF. The DNA for the CDR3 is TGTGCCAGCGGTCCGGGACATCTGGTAAAACTGTTTTTT.

Regarding this clonotype: A read error may be the cause here, since a much bigger clone is one base away. The chain joins TRBV7-6 to TRBJ2-3, with 8 bases that match TRBD2. The length of the CDR3 is 17 residues. V gave up 4 bases and J gave up 8 bases; unmatched junction bases: 17. Germline lookup yields CDR1 SGHVS and CDR2 FNYEAQ. CDR3 in DNA: TGTGCCAGCAGCTCAGAATTCTCGGGGGGGCCTGTATCTACGCAGTATTTT. Amino acid sequence: CASSSEFSGGPVSTQYF.

About this clonotype: A much more abundant neighbour one base away suggests this may be a read error. The rearrangement uses TRBV20-1 and TRBJ2-2, with unresolved D. Germline loops: CDR1 DFQATT, CDR2 SNEGSKA (reference sequence). The length of the CDR3 is 15 residues. V gave up 6 bases and J gave up 1 base, with 15 bases separating them. In nucleotides, the CDR3 is TGCAGTGCCAGCGCTGCTTTCTGGAACACCGGGGAGCTGTTTTTT. Protein: CSASAAFWNTGELFF.

The chain joins TRBV7-6 to TRBJ1-5, with D possibly matching TRBD1 (6 bases). Germline lookup yields CDR1 SGHVS and CDR2 FNYEAQ. The ends were cut back, 2 bases at V and 2 bases at J, with 10 bases in the middle. The CDR3 totals 15 residues. The CDR3 region is CASSLKAGGNQPQHF. The CDR3 DNA reads TGTGCCAGCAGCTTAAAGGCAGGGGGCAATCAGCCCCAGCATTTT.